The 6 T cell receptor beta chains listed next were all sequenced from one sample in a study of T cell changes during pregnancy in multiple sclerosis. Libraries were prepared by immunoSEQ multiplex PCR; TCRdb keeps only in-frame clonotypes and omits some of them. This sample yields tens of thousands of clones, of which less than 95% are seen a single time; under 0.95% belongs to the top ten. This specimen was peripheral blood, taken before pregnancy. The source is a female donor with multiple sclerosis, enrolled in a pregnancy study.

The CDR3 loop reads CASSFRGPAGGVGETQYF. CDR3 in DNA: TGTGCCAGCAGTTTCAGGGGGCCAGCGGGAGGAGTTGGAGAGACCCAGTACTTC. V usage is TRBV28 and J usage is TRBJ2-5; a weak D match, TRBD2 (9 bases). The CDR3 is 18 residues long. V was cut by 3 bases and J by 4 bases, with 24 bases left in between. Germline V CDR1 and CDR2: MDHEN, SYDVKM.

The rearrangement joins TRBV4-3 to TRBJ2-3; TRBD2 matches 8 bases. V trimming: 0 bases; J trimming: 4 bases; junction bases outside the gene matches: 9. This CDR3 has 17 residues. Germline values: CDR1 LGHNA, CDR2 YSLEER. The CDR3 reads CASSQDRGGGPADTQYF. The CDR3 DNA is TGCGCCAGCAGCCAAGATCGGGGCGGGGGGCCCGCAGATACGCAGTATTTT.

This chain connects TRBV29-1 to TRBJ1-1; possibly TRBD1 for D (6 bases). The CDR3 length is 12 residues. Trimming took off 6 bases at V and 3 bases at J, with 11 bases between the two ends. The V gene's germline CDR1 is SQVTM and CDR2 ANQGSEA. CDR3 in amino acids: CSVRRGYTEAFF. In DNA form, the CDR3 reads TGCAGCGTAAGAAGGGGGTACACTGAAGCTTTCTTT.

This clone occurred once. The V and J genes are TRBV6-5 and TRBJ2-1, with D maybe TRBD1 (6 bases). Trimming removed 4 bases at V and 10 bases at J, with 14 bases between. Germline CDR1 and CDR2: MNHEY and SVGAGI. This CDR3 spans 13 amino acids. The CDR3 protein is CASSLTSGTEQFF. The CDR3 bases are TGTGCCAGCAGTTTGACCTCCGGGACAGAGCAGTTCTTC.

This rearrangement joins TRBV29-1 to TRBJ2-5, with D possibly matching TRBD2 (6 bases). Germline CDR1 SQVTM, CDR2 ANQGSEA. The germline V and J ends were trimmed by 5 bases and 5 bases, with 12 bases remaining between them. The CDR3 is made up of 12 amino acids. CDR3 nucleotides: TGCAGCGTTCTAGTTGGGGGGGAGACCCAGTACTTC. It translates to CSVLVGGETQYF.

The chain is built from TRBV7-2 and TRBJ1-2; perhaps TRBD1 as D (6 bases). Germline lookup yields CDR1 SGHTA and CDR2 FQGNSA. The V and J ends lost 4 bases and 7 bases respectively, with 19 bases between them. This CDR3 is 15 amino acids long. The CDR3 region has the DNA TGTGCCAGCAGCTCCCATATCAGGGAGGGGGGTGGCTACACCTTC. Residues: CASSSHIREGGGYTF. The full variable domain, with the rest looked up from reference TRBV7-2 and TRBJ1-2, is GAGVSQSPSNKVTEKGKDVELRCDPISGHTALYWYRQSLGQGLEFLIYFQGNSAPDKSGLPSDRFSAERTGGSVSTLTIQRTQQEDSAVYLCASSSHIREGGGYTFGSGTRLTVV.